The 23 T cell receptor beta chains in this list originate from one sample, sequenced in a study of T cells after yellow fever vaccination. TCRdb passed the 5' RACE reads through MiXCR, listing each CDR3 protein once. The table records approximately 550,000 distinct CDR3 sequences, less than 20% of them present only once. Specimen: PBMCs, collected 15 days after the yellow fever booster vaccination. The receptors here all came from a man aged 25-45 years who received the YFV17D yellow fever vaccine.

The chain carries TRBV25-1 and TRBJ2-2, with TRBD1 identical over 8 bases. The V segment lost 4 bases and the J segment 1 base; nucleotides outside the gene matches: 8. The CDR3 extends over 17 amino acids. Germline V gene lookup returns CDR1 MGHDK and CDR2 SYGVNS. The CDR3 is CASSGRQGQWNTGELFF. CDR3 nucleotides: TGTGCCAGCAGTGGCCGACAGGGGCAATGGAACACCGGGGAGCTGTTTTTT.

The rearrangement joins TRBV12-3 or TRBV12-4 to TRBJ1-3; D remains ambiguous. The CDR3 runs 11 residues. Trimming removed 6 bases from V and 6 bases from J, with 6 bases in between. Written as DNA, the CDR3 is TGTGCCAGCAGCGATACAAACACCATATATTTT. Protein sequence: CASSDTNTIYF.

CDR3 nucleotides: TGTGCCAGCAGCTCTAGATTTACCCTACTACCCGGGGAGCTGTTTTTT. It codes for CASSSRFTLLPGELFF. The V gene is TRBV7-3, the J gene TRBJ2-2; D not certain. CDR3 length: 16 amino acids. CDR1 and CDR2 from the germline V gene are SGHTA and FQGTGA. V shed 4 bases and J shed 6 bases, with 18 bases lying between them.

The V gene is TRBV11-2, the J gene TRBJ1-5; D gene uncertain. Per the germline V gene, CDR1 is SGHAT and CDR2 is FQNNGV. Trimming cost V 4 bases and J 0 bases, with 13 bases left between them. The CDR3 extends over 16 amino acids. The CDR3 loop is CASSSRGDNSNQPQHF. Written as DNA, the CDR3 is TGTGCCAGCAGCTCCCGGGGTGATAATAGCAATCAGCCCCAGCATTTT.

The rearrangement uses TRBV20-1 and TRBJ2-7; D remains ambiguous. Germline CDR1 reads DFQATT; CDR2 reads SNEGSKA (reference sequence). Trimming took 6 bases from V and 9 from J, leaving 12 bases between them. This CDR3 is built from 10 residues. CDR3 in DNA: TGCAGTGCACCCTCTCCTTGGCAGTACTTC. Protein sequence: CSAPSPWQYF.

The V gene is TRBV5-1, the J gene TRBJ2-2, with TRBD2 matching 8 bases. CDR1 SGHRS and CDR2 YFSETQ come from the germline V gene. This CDR3 has 17 amino acids. Trimming cost V 4 bases and J 4 bases; bases outside gene matches: 12. This CDR3 is CASSPPTGGPGTGELFF. In DNA form, the CDR3 reads TGCGCCAGCAGCCCCCCTACGGGAGGGCCGGGCACCGGGGAGCTGTTTTTT.

The chain has TRBV7-2 and TRBJ1-4, with D uncertain. Germline V gene lookup returns CDR1 SGHTA and CDR2 FQGNSA. With 2 bases removed from V and 8 bases from J, the gap between germline ends came to 12 bases. The CDR3 extends over 14 amino acids. CDR3 protein: CASSLIWGGEKLFF. The DNA for the CDR3 is TGTGCCAGCAGCTTAATATGGGGAGGCGAAAAACTGTTTTTT. Variable domain in full (rest from reference TRBV7-2 and TRBJ1-4): GAGVSQSPSNKVTEKGKDVELRCDPISGHTALYWYRQSLGQGLEFLIYFQGNSAPDKSGLPSDRFSAERTGGSVSTLTIQRTQQEDSAVYLCASSLIWGGEKLFFGSGTQLSVL.

This chain links TRBV5-1 with TRBJ2-1; TRBD2 might be the D (5 bases). The CDR3 totals 15 residues. Germline values: CDR1 SGHRS, CDR2 YFSETQ. Trimming stripped 3 bases from V and 0 bases from J, with 10 bases between. DNA for the CDR3: TGCGCCAGCAGCTCGGTCCGGGACTCCTACAATGAGCAGTTCTTC. This sequence encodes CASSSVRDSYNEQFF.

This clonotype turned up a few times. The chain uses TRBV14 and TRBJ2-7, with 12 bases identical to TRBD2. With V trimmed by 1 base and J by 3 bases, 1 base remained unmatched. This CDR3 spans 15 amino acids. Germline values: CDR1 SGHDN, CDR2 FVKESK. The CDR3 bases are TGTGCCAGCAGCCAAGGGACTAGCGGGGTCTACGAGCAGTACTTC. It codes for CASSQGTSGVYEQYF.

The chain couples TRBV30 to TRBJ2-7; a possible D gene is TRBD2 (5 bases). The ends were cut back, 3 bases at V and 3 bases at J, with 12 bases in the middle. Germline loops: CDR1 GTSNPN, CDR2 SVGIG (reference sequence). The CDR3 is 13 amino acids. The CDR3 spells CAWSGGTNYEQYF. CDR3 nucleotide sequence: TGTGCCTGGAGCGGAGGAACCAACTACGAGCAGTACTTC.

This rearrangement joins TRBV7-2 to TRBJ2-7; 12 bases agree with TRBD2. This CDR3 contains 16 residues. Germline CDR1 is SGHTA and CDR2 is FQGNSA. With V trimmed by 1 base and J by 3 bases, 4 bases remained unmatched. CDR3 DNA sequence: TGTGCCAGCAGCTTAGTAGTACTAGCGGGAGGCTACGAGCAGTACTTC. Translating it yields CASSLVVLAGGYEQYF.

This clonotype was recorded a few times. This CDR3 is CASSEGAQGTLGSQYF. The CDR3 DNA sequence: TGCGCCAGCAGTGAGGGGGCCCAGGGGACCCTCGGGTCCCAGTACTTC. V gene TRBV10-2 combines with J gene TRBJ2-5, with D possibly TRBD1 on 6 matching bases. This CDR3 spans 16 amino acids. Germline V lookup: CDR1 WSHSY, CDR2 SAAADI. Between the trimmed V and J ends, which lost 2 bases and 9 bases, there was a span of 22 bases.

This clonotype appeared many times. The chain recombines TRBV19 with TRBJ2-7, with 9 bases matching TRBD2. Germline CDR1 and CDR2: LNHDA and SQIVND (reference sequence). This CDR3 is built from 14 residues. With 6 bases clipped from V and 3 bases from J, the junction kept 6 bases outside the gene matches. CDR3 loop: CASRRSGSDYEQYF. Written as DNA, the CDR3 is TGTGCCAGTAGACGTAGCGGGAGCGACTACGAGCAGTACTTC.

The chain links TRBV28 to TRBJ2-1, with D possibly matching TRBD2 (5 bases). The CDR3 runs 15 residues. Per the germline V gene, CDR1 is MDHEN and CDR2 is SYDVKM. Trimming cost V 6 bases and J 0 bases, with 12 bases left between them. The CDR3 DNA sequence: TGTGCCAGCAGGATTTTGGGGAGCTCCTACAATGAGCAGTTCTTC. Protein: CASRILGSSYNEQFF.

The chain recombines TRBV5-1 with TRBJ2-2, with D perhaps TRBD2 (6 bases). Germline assignment: CDR1 SGHRS and CDR2 YFSETQ. Trimming stripped 0 bases from V and 8 bases from J, with 11 bases between. The CDR3 totals 14 residues. This CDR3 is CASSLDQGGGELFF. DNA of the CDR3: TGCGCCAGCAGCTTGGACCAAGGAGGGGGGGAGCTGTTTTTT.

The chain couples TRBV7-8 to TRBJ2-1; 7 bases fit TRBD2. The CDR3 contains 14 residues. J was trimmed by 8 bases and V by 0 bases; bases with no gene match: 4. CDR1 is SGHVS and CDR2 is FQNEAQ in the germline V gene. The CDR3 loop is CASSLATGGYEQFF. In nucleotides, the CDR3 is TGTGCCAGCAGCTTAGCAACGGGAGGCTATGAGCAGTTCTTC.

This clonotype showed up many times. The chain is built from TRBV5-1 and TRBJ1-2, with D unresolved. Germline V gene data show CDR1 as SGHRS and CDR2 as YFSETQ. The CDR3 length is 14 residues. V lost 0 bases and J lost 4, with 10 bases in between. For the CDR3, the DNA is TGCGCCAGCAGCTTGGGACGGTATGGCTATGGCTACACCTTC. Translating it yields CASSLGRYGYGYTF.

The chain couples TRBV25-1 to TRBJ2-1, with D uncertain. Germline V gives CDR1 MGHDK, CDR2 SYGVNS. Trimming shortened V by 8 bases and J by 4 bases, and 21 bases separated the two germline ends. This CDR3 has 16 residues. CDR3 DNA: TGTGCCAGCTCTTTTACGGGCAGCAAATATTACAATGAGCAGTTCTTC. It encodes CASSFTGSKYYNEQFF.

This clonotype was detected only a few times. The V gene is TRBV5-1, the J gene TRBJ2-2; perhaps TRBD2 as D (5 bases). V was trimmed by 4 bases and J by 7 bases, leaving 17 bases between them. Germline V gives CDR1 SGHRS, CDR2 YFSETQ. This CDR3 contains 15 residues. CDR3 in DNA: TGCGCCAGCAGCCTAGGGCAGGCGGAGGTCGGGGAGCTGTTTTTT. Protein product: CASSLGQAEVGELFF.

This clonotype was seen a handful of times. The CDR3 here is CSARDYRAGGGSGANVLTF. The CDR3 DNA follows: TGCAGTGCTAGAGATTATCGGGCCGGGGGCGGCTCTGGGGCCAACGTCCTGACTTTC. V usage is TRBV20-1 and J usage is TRBJ2-6; possibly TRBD1 or TRBD2 for D (6 bases each). The CDR3 extends over 19 amino acids. V was clipped by 0 bases and J by 0 bases, with 18 bases between them. Germline CDR1 and CDR2: DFQATT and SNEGSKA (reference sequence).

This clonotype was detected only a few times. V gene TRBV29-1 combines with J gene TRBJ2-5; a weak D match, TRBD1 (6 bases). CDR1 and CDR2 from the germline V gene are SQVTM and ANQGSEA. The ends were cut back, 6 bases at V and 1 base at J, with 12 bases in the middle. The CDR3 has 13 residues. In DNA form, the CDR3 reads TGCAGCGTCCGCCGGGACACCCAAGAGACCCAGTACTTC. Translating gives CSVRRDTQETQYF. Full variable domain (rest looked up from reference TRBV29-1 and TRBJ2-5): SAVISQKPSRDICQRGTSLTIQCQVDSQVTMMFWYRQQPGQSLTLIATANQGSEATYESGFVIDKFPISRPNLTFSTLTVSNMSPEDSSIYLCSVRRDTQETQYFGPGTRLLVL.

This chain uses TRBV6-1 with TRBJ2-1; D is unresolved. Trimming removed 5 bases from V and 6 bases from J, with 11 bases in between. Germline loops: CDR1 MNHNS, CDR2 SASEGT. The CDR3 consists of 13 residues. The CDR3 here is CASSSSTVNEQFF. The CDR3 DNA reads as TGTGCCAGCAGTAGCTCAACCGTCAATGAGCAGTTCTTC.

The V gene is TRBV4-1, the J gene TRBJ2-1, with D unresolved. CDR3 length: 16 amino acids. Trimming removed 3 bases at V and 0 bases at J, with 12 bases between. CDR1 and CDR2 (germline): MGHRA, YSYEKL. CDR3 amino acids: CASSHLTQSSYNEQFF. For the CDR3, the DNA is TGCGCCAGCAGCCATTTAACTCAGAGCTCCTACAATGAGCAGTTCTTC.